What follows is one T cell receptor (beta chain) and its context. These data are taken from a study of blood T cell repertoires in COVID-19. Across the whole study: COVID-19 samples collected from the United States, Italy and Spain covered acute and convalescent phases.

Per the authors' pipeline: For nucleated cells, counts were estimated from reference gene primer amplification. Sequencing was performed with immunoSEQ multiplex PCR; in TCRdb, only in-frame clones are kept and a portion is missing. The D gene and trimming were derived from the DNA, and the V and J assignments and clone size from that table. The sample carries about 150,000 clones, around nine tenths recorded once. Trimming cost V 5 bases and J 0 bases; bases outside gene matches: 4. The CDR3 totals 17 residues. The germline V gene encodes CDR1 LNHDA and CDR2 SQIVND (reference sequence). The TCR sequence derives from a man aged 60 to 75 with COVID-19, enrolled during active disease. The V call is TRBV19, the J call TRBJ2-6, with TRBD1 identical over 10 bases. Sequencing was performed on peripheral blood. This CDR3 is CASSEDRGVSGANVLTF. CDR3 coding DNA: TGTGCCAGTAGTGAGGACAGGGGGGTCTCTGGGGCCAACGTCCTGACTTTC.